The 7 T cell receptor beta chains below were found in one sample sequenced in a study of identical twins. A single record per CDR3 protein comes from TCRdb applying MiXCR to the 5' RACE reads. The data show around 690,000 distinct CDR3 sequences, around 20% seen once. This sample also appeared in a second study, on T cells expressing NK-cell markers.

Sequencing was carried out using PBMCs. The receptors come from a woman younger than 30 in good health.

As DNA, the CDR3 is TGTGCCATCAGTGAGTTGATGAGTACAGCTGAAGCTTTCTTT. Its translation: CAISELMSTAEAFF. The chain has TRBV10-3 and TRBJ1-1; no firm D call. Germline loops: CDR1 ENHRY, CDR2 SYGVKD. V gave up 1 base and J gave up 6 bases, with 12 bases separating them. CDR3 length equals 14 residues.

The chain couples TRBV20-1 to TRBJ2-7; either TRBD1 or TRBD2 may fit D (6 bases each). Trimming pared 3 bases from V and 1 base from J, leaving 13 bases between. In germline, CDR1 is DFQATT, CDR2 SNEGSKA (reference sequence). The CDR3 spans 14 residues. DNA for the CDR3: TGCAGTGCTAGCCGGGGGCTCGGGTCCTACGAGCAGTACTTC. This codes for CSASRGLGSYEQYF.

This clonotype turned up a few times. V is TRBV29-1 and J is TRBJ2-3, with no clear D. The V gene lost 4 bases and the J gene lost 1 base, with 9 bases spanning the gap. From germline, CDR1 is SQVTM and CDR2 ANQGSEA. The CDR3 length is 13 residues. Written as DNA, the CDR3 is TGCAGCGTTGGGGGTGTCGGCACAGATACGCAGTATTTT. Encoded protein: CSVGGVGTDTQYF.

The V call is TRBV9, the J call TRBJ2-5; no clear D gene. Germline V gene lookup returns CDR1 SGDLS and CDR2 YYNGEE. The CDR3 extends over 14 amino acids. Trimming left V 2 bases short and J 0 bases short, with 8 bases between. The CDR3: CASSVGPYQETQYF. DNA for the CDR3: TGTGCCAGCAGCGTCGGCCCGTACCAAGAGACCCAGTACTTC.

V usage is TRBV27 and J usage is TRBJ1-2; D is ambiguous. CDR3 length: 16 residues. Trimming cost V 6 bases and J 1 base, with 18 bases left between them. In germline, CDR1 is MNHEY, CDR2 SMNVEV (reference sequence). The CDR3 DNA reads as TGTGCCAGCAGCCCCCGCCGGGTTGAATATAACTATGGCTACACCTTC. Translated: CASSPRRVEYNYGYTF.

The V and J genes are TRBV14 and TRBJ2-7; D gene ambiguous. Trimming left V 5 bases short and J 5 bases short, with 22 bases between. This CDR3 is 16 amino acids long. CDR1 is SGHDN and CDR2 is FVKESK in the germline V gene. The CDR3 nucleotides are TGTGCCAGCAGCGAATGGTCACGACGGTGGATACACGAGCAGTACTTC. Translated, it gives CASSEWSRRWIHEQYF.

The chain joins TRBV12-3 or TRBV12-4 to TRBJ1-2; no firm D call. The CDR3 has 12 residues. Trimming took off 3 bases at V and 5 bases at J, with 7 bases between the two ends. Written as DNA, the CDR3 is TGTGCCAGCAGTTTCTCTGGGTATGGCTACACCTTC. This codes for CASSFSGYGYTF.